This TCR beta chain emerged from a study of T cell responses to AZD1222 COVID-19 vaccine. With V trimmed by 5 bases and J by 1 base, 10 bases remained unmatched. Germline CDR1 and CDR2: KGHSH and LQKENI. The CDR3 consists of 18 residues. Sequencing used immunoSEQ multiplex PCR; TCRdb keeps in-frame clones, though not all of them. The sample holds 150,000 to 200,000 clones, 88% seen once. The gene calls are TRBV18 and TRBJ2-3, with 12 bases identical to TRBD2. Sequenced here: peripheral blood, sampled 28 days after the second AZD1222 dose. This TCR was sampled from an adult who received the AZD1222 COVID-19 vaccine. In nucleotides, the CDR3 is TGTGCCAGCTCATCCCCTAGCGGGGGGGCCGTGGGCACAGATACGCAGTATTTT. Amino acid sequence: CASSSPSGGAVGTDTQYF.